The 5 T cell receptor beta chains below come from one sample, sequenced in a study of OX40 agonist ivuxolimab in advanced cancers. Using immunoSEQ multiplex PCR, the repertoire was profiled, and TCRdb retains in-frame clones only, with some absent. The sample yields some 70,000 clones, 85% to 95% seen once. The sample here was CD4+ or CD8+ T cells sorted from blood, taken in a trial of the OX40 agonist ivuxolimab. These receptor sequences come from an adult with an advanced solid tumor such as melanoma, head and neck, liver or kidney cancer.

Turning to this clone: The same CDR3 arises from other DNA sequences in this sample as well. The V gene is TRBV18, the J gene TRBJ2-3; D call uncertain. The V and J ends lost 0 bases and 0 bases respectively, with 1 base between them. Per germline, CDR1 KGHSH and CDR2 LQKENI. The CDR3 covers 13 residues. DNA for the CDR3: TGTGCCAGCTCACCACCTAGCACAGATACGCAGTATTTT. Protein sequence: CASSPPSTDTQYF. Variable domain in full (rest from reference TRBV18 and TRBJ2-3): NAGVMQNPRHLVRRRGQEARLRCSPMKGHSHVYWYRQLPEEGLKFMVYLQKENIIDESGMPKERFSAEFPKEGPSILRIQQVVRGDSAAYFCASSPPSTDTQYFGPGTRLTVL.

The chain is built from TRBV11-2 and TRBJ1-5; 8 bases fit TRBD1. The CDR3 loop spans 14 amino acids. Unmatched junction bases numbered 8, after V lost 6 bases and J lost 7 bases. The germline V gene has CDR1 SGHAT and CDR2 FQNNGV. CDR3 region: CASSLGQGGQPQHF. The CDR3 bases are TGTGCCAGCAGTCTAGGACAGGGAGGGCAGCCCCAGCATTTT.

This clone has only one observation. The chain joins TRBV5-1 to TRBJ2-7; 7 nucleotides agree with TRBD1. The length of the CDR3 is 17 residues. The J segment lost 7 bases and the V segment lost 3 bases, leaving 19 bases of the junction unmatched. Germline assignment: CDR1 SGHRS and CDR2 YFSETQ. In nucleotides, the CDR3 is TGCGCCAGCAGCTCGCAACCATCGGGACAGATCTACGTAGAGCAGTACTTC. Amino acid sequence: CASSSQPSGQIYVEQYF.

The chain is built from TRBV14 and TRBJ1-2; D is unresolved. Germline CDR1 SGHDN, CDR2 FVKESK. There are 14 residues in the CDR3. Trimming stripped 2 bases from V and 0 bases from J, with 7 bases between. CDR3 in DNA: TGTGCCAGCAGCCAATGGAACGCTAACTATGGCTACACCTTC. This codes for CASSQWNANYGYTF.

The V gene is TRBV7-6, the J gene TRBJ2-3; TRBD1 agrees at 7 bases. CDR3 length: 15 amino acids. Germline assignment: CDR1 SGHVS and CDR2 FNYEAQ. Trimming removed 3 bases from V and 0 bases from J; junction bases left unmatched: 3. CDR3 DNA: TGTGCCAGCAGCTTGGGACAGCCGAGCACAGATACGCAGTATTTT. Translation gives CASSLGQPSTDTQYF.